Presented here are 25 T cell receptor beta chains from one specimen sequenced in a study of radiotherapy plus CTLA-4 blockade in lung cancer. Clones were read by immunoSEQ multiplex PCR, and TCRdb kept only the in-frame ones, dropping some. The table records 60,000 or so clones, around 80% of them present only once. The source material was peripheral blood, sampled from a patient treated with radiotherapy plus ipilimumab. These receptors came from a human donor with non-small cell lung cancer who had a partial response to radiotherapy plus ipilimumab.

This clone was detected a few times. V gene TRBV2 combines with J gene TRBJ2-7; 8 nucleotides match TRBD1. The CDR3 spans 14 residues. Losses at the gene ends were 4 bases for V and 6 bases for J; bases not matched to a gene: 8. Germline-derived CDR1 and CDR2 are SNHLY and FYNNEI. The DNA for the CDR3 is TGTGCCAGCAGTGGGACAGGGTCTCCCTCCGAGCAGTACTTC. Protein product: CASSGTGSPSEQYF.

This clone was seen a single time. The V call is TRBV25-1, the J call TRBJ1-3; D possibly corresponds to TRBD1 (5 bases). Germline V gene lookup returns CDR1 MGHDK and CDR2 SYGVNS. V was pared by 7 bases and J by 7 bases, with 14 bases between. CDR3 length equals 13 residues. CDR3 sequence: CASTWVGANTIYF. The CDR3 DNA follows: TGTGCCAGCACCTGGGTAGGGGCGAACACCATATATTTT.

The count of this clone is one. The chain links TRBV6-5 to TRBJ2-2, with a possible D match to TRBD2 (5 bases). The CDR3 is made up of 14 amino acids. V was cut by 6 bases and J by 3 bases, with 11 bases left in between. Germline V gives CDR1 MNHEY, CDR2 SVGAGI. CDR3 amino acids: CASRYSGYTGELFF. The CDR3, as DNA: TGTGCCAGCAGATACAGCGGCTACACCGGGGAGCTGTTTTTT.

This chain joins TRBV6-6 and TRBJ2-3; 9 bases agree with TRBD2. The CDR3 spans 14 residues. The V segment lost 4 bases and the J segment 4 bases; nucleotides outside the gene matches: 3. In germline, CDR1 is MNHNY, CDR2 SVGAGI (reference sequence). The CDR3 spells CASSFGLASDTQYF. The CDR3 DNA reads TGTGCCAGCAGTTTCGGACTAGCGTCAGATACGCAGTATTTT.

This clone is medium-sized by share. The chain links TRBV29-1 to TRBJ1-3, with D unclear. The V and J ends lost 7 bases and 0 bases respectively, with 10 bases between them. The CDR3 has 13 amino acids. Germline V lookup: CDR1 SQVTM, CDR2 ANQGSEA. The chain's CDR3 is CSAAPGSGNTIYF. The CDR3 DNA sequence: TGCAGCGCGGCTCCGGGCTCTGGAAACACCATATATTTT.

This clone came up a few times. The CDR3 DNA sequence: TGTGCCAGCAGAGCCCGGTTGAACACTGAAGCTTTCTTT. Its protein is CASRARLNTEAFF. The rearrangement links TRBV6-1 to TRBJ1-1; no firm D call. V lost 6 bases, J lost 0 bases, and 8 bases lay in between. CDR1 MNHNS and CDR2 SASEGT come from the germline V gene. The length of the CDR3 is 13 residues.

The genes are TRBV4-1 and TRBJ2-3, with TRBD2 matching 12 bases. CDR1 MGHRA and CDR2 YSYEKL come from the germline V gene. With V trimmed by 4 bases and J by 6 bases, 14 bases remained unmatched. The CDR3 runs 18 residues. The CDR3 is CASSRGPTSGGSEDTQYF. The CDR3 DNA reads TGCGCCAGCAGCCGAGGCCCTACTAGCGGGGGGAGTGAGGATACGCAGTATTTT.

V is TRBV6-6 and J is TRBJ2-7; perhaps TRBD1 as D (5 bases). The CDR3 spans 14 residues. CDR1 and CDR2 from the germline V gene are MNHNY and SVGAGI (reference sequence). Trimming stripped 1 base from V and 1 base from J, with 8 bases between. CDR3 protein: CASSYFQGSYEQYF. The DNA of the CDR3 is TGTGCCAGCAGTTACTTTCAGGGTTCCTACGAGCAGTACTTC.

J is TRBJ1-2 and V is TRBV10-3; D is undetermined. Germline V gene lookup returns CDR1 ENHRY and CDR2 SYGVKD. This CDR3 contains 15 residues. The V gene lost 5 bases and the J gene lost 4 bases, with 17 bases spanning the gap. CDR3 in amino acids: CAISYNEGSVYGYTF. In DNA, the CDR3 is TGTGCCATCAGTTATAACGAGGGATCTGTCTATGGCTACACCTTC.

The chain combines TRBV7-6 with TRBJ1-6; TRBD1 might be the D (5 bases). CDR3 length: 14 residues. Per the germline V gene, CDR1 is SGHVS and CDR2 is FNYEAQ. V gave up 1 base and J gave up 7 bases, with 8 bases separating them. The CDR3, as DNA: TGTGCCAGCAGCTTAGGAGCAGGGAATTCACCCCTCCACTTT. Translated, it gives CASSLGAGNSPLHF. Based on the CDR3 plus reference TRBV7-6 and TRBJ1-6, the full variable domain is GAGVSQSPRYKVTKRGQDVALRCDPISGHVSLYWYRQALGQGPEFLTYFNYEAQQDKSGLPNDRFSAERPEGSISTLTIQRTEQRDSAMYRCASSLGAGNSPLHFGNGTRLTVT.

The table lists this clone with a few counts. J is TRBJ1-5 and V is TRBV27; 8 nucleotides align to TRBD1. This CDR3 has 17 amino acids. The J segment lost 0 bases and the V segment lost 4 bases, leaving 8 bases of the junction unmatched. CDR1 and CDR2 from the germline V gene are MNHEY and SMNVEV (reference sequence). As DNA, the CDR3 is TGTGCCAGCAGTTCTGGACAGGGACGGGATAGCAATCAGCCCCAGCATTTT. Translation gives CASSSGQGRDSNQPQHF.

The chain employs TRBV15 and TRBJ1-5; no reliable D call. Germline values: CDR1 LNHNV, CDR2 YYDKDF (reference sequence). This CDR3 comprises 17 residues. With 0 bases removed from V and 6 bases from J, the gap between germline ends came to 18 bases. CDR3 sequence reads: CATSRDRRAANGQPQHF. The CDR3 DNA sequence: TGTGCCACCAGCAGAGATCGGCGGGCAGCGAATGGTCAGCCCCAGCATTTT.

The V and J genes are TRBV6-5 and TRBJ2-1, with D maybe TRBD1 (6 bases). The germline V and J ends were trimmed by 7 bases and 0 bases, with 13 bases remaining between them. CDR1 and CDR2 (germline): MNHEY, SVGAGI. This CDR3 region has 15 residues. For the CDR3, the DNA is TGTGCCAGCACGAACAGGGTAGGCTCCTACAATGAGCAGTTCTTC. It specifies CASTNRVGSYNEQFF.

CDR3 amino acids: CASSLSGSNYEQYF. For the CDR3, the DNA is TGCGCCAGCAGCTTGTCAGGGTCAAACTACGAGCAGTACTTC. The chain uses TRBV5-1 and TRBJ2-7, with D possibly being TRBD1 (5 bases). The CDR3 has 14 residues. V was shortened by 1 base and J by 3 bases, with 11 bases between the two germline ends. CDR1 is SGHRS, CDR2 YFSETQ, per germline.

This clone has only one observation. The V call is TRBV6-1, the J call TRBJ1-6; D unclear. Trimming pared 7 bases from V and 6 bases from J, leaving 13 bases between. CDR1 and CDR2 (germline): MNHNS, SASEGT. The CDR3 is made up of 14 amino acids. The CDR3 protein is CASTVRSGNSPLHF. CDR3 in DNA: TGTGCCAGCACGGTACGTAGCGGTAATTCACCCCTCCACTTT.

The rearrangement uses TRBV7-9 and TRBJ1-4; D not certain. The V gene lost 5 bases and the J gene lost 1 base, with 11 bases spanning the gap. CDR3 size: 15 residues. Germline CDR1 reads SEHNR; CDR2 reads FQNEAQ (reference sequence). As DNA, the CDR3 is TGTGCCAGCAGCGGGAGCGGGGTAACTAATGAAAAACTGTTTTTT. Encoded protein: CASSGSGVTNEKLFF.

The gene calls are TRBV6-5 and TRBJ2-1; 8 bases are a match to TRBD2. V gave up 6 bases and J gave up 5 bases; unmatched junction bases: 9. The CDR3 loop spans 15 amino acids. CDR1 is MNHEY, CDR2 SVGAGI, per germline. The CDR3 DNA reads TGTGCCAGCAGGCCTAGCGGGCTCCCCCACAATGAGCAGTTCTTC. Encoded protein: CASRPSGLPHNEQFF.

This chain connects TRBV7-9 to TRBJ1-2, with D maybe TRBD1 (5 bases). V was shortened by 6 bases and J by 5 bases, with 13 bases between the two germline ends. From germline, CDR1 is SEHNR and CDR2 FQNEAQ (reference sequence). The CDR3 is made up of 13 amino acids. CDR3 in DNA: TGTGCCAGCAGTTCTAGGGGTTCTTATGGCTACACCTTC. This sequence encodes CASSSRGSYGYTF.

The chain uses TRBV7-6 and TRBJ2-6, with a tentative D call TRBD1 (6 bases). The V gene lost 5 bases and the J gene lost 1 base, with 18 bases spanning the gap. This CDR3 is 18 amino acids long. Germline V gives CDR1 SGHVS, CDR2 FNYEAQ. Here the CDR3 DNA reads TGTGCCAGCAGCCCGAGCCTTTGGACAGTATCTGGGGCCAACGTCCTGACTTTC. The encoded protein is CASSPSLWTVSGANVLTF. Combining the CDR3 with reference TRBV7-6 and TRBJ2-6 gives the whole variable domain GAGVSQSPRYKVTKRGQDVALRCDPISGHVSLYWYRQALGQGPEFLTYFNYEAQQDKSGLPNDRFSAERPEGSISTLTIQRTEQRDSAMYRCASSPSLWTVSGANVLTFGAGSRLTVL.

V gene TRBV10-3 combines with J gene TRBJ1-3; D is uncertain. Germline CDR1 reads ENHRY; CDR2 reads SYGVKD. The CDR3 runs to 14 residues. V gave up 11 bases and J gave up 2 bases, with 16 bases separating them. CDR3 region: CAGRRETAGNTIYF. The DNA of the CDR3 is TGTGCCGGACGGCGGGAGACCGCTGGAAACACCATATATTTT.

This clone has more than one count but fewer than ten. The chain combines TRBV7-6 with TRBJ1-2; D unclear. Germline CDR1 reads SGHVS; CDR2 reads FNYEAQ. Trimming removed 6 bases at V and 0 bases at J, with 11 bases between. There are 14 residues in the CDR3. CDR3 in amino acids: CASSQDDTNYGYTF. DNA of the CDR3: TGTGCCAGCAGTCAAGACGACACTAACTATGGCTACACCTTC.

The chain uses TRBV7-2 and TRBJ2-6; TRBD2 might be the D (6 bases). Germline V CDR1 and CDR2: SGHTA, FQGNSA. The CDR3 has 18 amino acids. V was shortened by 0 bases and J by 1 base, with 13 bases between the two germline ends. The CDR3, as DNA: TGTGCCAGCAGCTTAGCGCGGCGGCTAGCGTCTGGGGCCAACGTCCTGACTTTC. This sequence encodes CASSLARRLASGANVLTF.

The chain links TRBV27 to TRBJ2-3; D gene uncertain. The CDR3 runs to 13 residues. V shed 3 bases and J shed 4 bases, with 8 bases lying between them. CDR1 and CDR2 from the germline V gene are MNHEY and SMNVEV (reference sequence). DNA of the CDR3: TGTGCCAGCAGTTTTTCTAGACCAGATACGCAGTATTTT. Translation: CASSFSRPDTQYF.

The chain couples TRBV5-1 to TRBJ1-4; D is possibly TRBD1 (6 bases). CDR3 length: 15 amino acids. V was cut by 2 bases and J by 7 bases, with 15 bases left in between. CDR1 is SGHRS and CDR2 is YFSETQ in the germline V gene. The CDR3, as DNA: TGCGCCAGCAGCTTATCACCGGACAGATGTGAAAAACTGTTTTTT. Its protein is CASSLSPDRCEKLFF.

V is TRBV7-8 and J is TRBJ1-1; D might be TRBD1 (5 bases). V lost 1 base and J lost 2, with 11 bases in between. Germline CDR1 is SGHVS and CDR2 is FQNEAQ. The CDR3 is made up of 15 amino acids. CDR3 in DNA: TGTGCCAGCAGCTTAGGGGGCGTCGGAAACACTGAAGCTTTCTTT. Translated, it gives CASSLGGVGNTEAFF.